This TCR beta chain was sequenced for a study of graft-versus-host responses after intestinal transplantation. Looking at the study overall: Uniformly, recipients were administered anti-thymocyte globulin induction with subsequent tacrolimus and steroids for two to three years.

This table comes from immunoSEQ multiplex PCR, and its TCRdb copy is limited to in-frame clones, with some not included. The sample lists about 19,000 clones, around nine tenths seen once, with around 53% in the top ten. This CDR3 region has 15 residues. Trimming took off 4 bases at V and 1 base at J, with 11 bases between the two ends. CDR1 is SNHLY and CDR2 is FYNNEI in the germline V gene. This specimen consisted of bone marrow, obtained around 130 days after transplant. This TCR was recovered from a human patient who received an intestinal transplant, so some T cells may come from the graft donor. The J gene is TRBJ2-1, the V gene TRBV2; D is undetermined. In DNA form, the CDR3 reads TGTGCCAGCAGTGTACCCACTAAATCCTACAATGAGCAGTTCTTC. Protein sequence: CASSVPTKSYNEQFF. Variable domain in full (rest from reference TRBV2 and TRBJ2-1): EPEVTQTPSHQVTQMGQEVILRCVPISNHLYFYWYRQILGQKVEFLVSFYNNEISEKSEIFDDQFSVERPDGSNFTLKIRSTKLEDSAMYFCASSVPTKSYNEQFFGPGTRLTVL.